The present TCR beta chain was sequenced within a study of control samples from healthy donors and cancer patients (TCRdb year 2020). The library was built by means of the immunoSEQ multiplex PCR assay. In TCRdb, the immuneACCESS table is reduced to in-frame sequences with V and J assigned. These tables do not hold every clone; where another copy was compared, an unresolved V gene accounts for under half, and the others remain unexplained. This sample comprises under 85,000 clones, 93% of them detected only once. The ten largest make up roughly 1.2% of the sample. Note on this clone: Its antigen is currently not known. One base away there is no much larger clone; base qualities are not given.

The receptor was derived from a woman aged 40 to 50 with lung cancer. Input material: PBMCs.

DNA sequence: TGTGCCAGCAGTGAAGTTGTCAGGGGGCCCTATGGCTACACCTTC. This encodes CASSEVVRGPYGYTF. The chain was built from TRBV2 and TRBJ1-2, and 8 junctional nucleotides match TRBD1. The CDR3 measures 15 amino acids from cysteine to phenylalanine. Only the CDR3 DNA stays, 45 bases, in frame from base 1. From the germline V gene, CDR1 is SNHLY and CDR2 is FYNNEI. The V end gives up 1 base and the J end 4 bases, leaving 5 bases in the junction not matched to a gene.